A selection of T cell receptor beta chains follows, all from one sample in a study of human T cells and chemical hapten exposure. TCRdb ran MiXCR on the RACE reads and lists one entry per CDR3 protein. Here the sample spans more than 150,000 distinct CDR3 sequences, 13% to 15% being singletons. The source material was whole blood, sampled in connection with sensitization to the hapten diphenylcyclopropenone (DPC). All receptors derive from a woman younger than 45 with alopecia areata. Some clones in this sample may be carry-over from other donors' samples. The CDR3 runs from the conserved cysteine through the conserved F or W. A D gene is named only where the DNA matches it firmly. Clone size appears in some rows only: once, few, many, or a class for an expanded clone.

size: NA; J: TRBJ1-5; V: TRBV5-1; D: NA; CDR3: CASREGPLSNQPQHF; DNA: TGCGCCAGCAGGGAGGGCCCCCTTAGCAATCAGCCCCAGCATTTT
size: NA; J: TRBJ1-2; V: TRBV20-1; D: NA; CDR3: CSTRRREYGYTF; DNA: TGCAGTACTAGGAGGAGGGAATATGGCTACACCTTC
size: NA; J: TRBJ2-1; V: TRBV12-3/TRBV12-4; D: NA; CDR3: CASSFMRSSRTFSYNEQFF; DNA: TGTGCCAGCAGTTTTATGAGGTCCTCGCGGACTTTCTCGTACAATGAGCAGTTCTTC
size: many; J: TRBJ2-5; V: TRBV20-1; D: TRBD2; CDR3: CSAREGLAQETQYF; DNA: TGCAGTGCTAGAGAAGGACTAGCCCAAGAGACCCAGTACTTC
size: few; J: TRBJ2-6; V: TRBV3-1; D: NA; CDR3: CASSQVARQSSGANVLTF; DNA: TGTGCCAGCAGCCAAGTAGCCAGGCAGAGCTCTGGGGCCAACGTCCTGACTTTC
size: few; J: TRBJ1-1; V: TRBV10-3; D: TRBD1; CDR3: CAISDPSGRGLTEAFF; DNA: TGTGCCATCAGTGACCCCTCAGGCAGGGGGCTAACTGAAGCTTTCTTT
size: NA; J: TRBJ2-3; V: TRBV9; D: NA; CDR3: CGSSTGPAGTQYF; DNA: TGTGGCAGCAGCACGGGACCTGCCGGTACGCAGTATTTT
size: few; J: TRBJ2-7; V: TRBV29-1; D: NA; CDR3: CSVEESGQAYEQYF; DNA: TGCAGCGTTGAAGAGAGCGGGCAGGCCTACGAGCAGTACTTC
size: once; J: TRBJ2-2; V: TRBV2; D: NA; CDR3: CASTPQSTGTGELFF; DNA: TGTGCCAGCACCCCTCAGTCCACGGGAACCGGGGAGCTGTTTTTT
size: NA; J: TRBJ2-1; V: TRBV10-2; D: TRBD2; CDR3: CASTGTSGSNEQFF; DNA: TGCGCCAGCACCGGGACTAGCGGGAGTAATGAGCAGTTCTTC
size: many; J: TRBJ2-3; V: TRBV7-3; D: NA; CDR3: CASSFGSTDTQYF; DNA: TGTGCCAGCAGCTTCGGGAGCACAGATACGCAGTATTTT
size: few; J: TRBJ2-3; V: TRBV19; D: NA; CDR3: CASSLQPSTDTQYF; DNA: TGTGCCAGTAGTCTCCAGCCGAGCACAGATACGCAGTATTTT
size: few; J: TRBJ1-6; V: TRBV12-3/TRBV12-4; D: NA; CDR3: CASSRSGGRNSPLHF; DNA: TGTGCCAGCAGTAGGAGCGGGGGAAGAAATTCACCCCTCCACTTT
size: few; J: TRBJ2-1; V: TRBV20-1; D: NA; CDR3: CSASLWVSGHSDEQFF; DNA: TGCAGTGCTAGCCTCTGGGTAAGCGGGCACTCGGATGAGCAGTTCTTC
size: few; J: TRBJ2-7; V: TRBV28; D: TRBD2; CDR3: CASSPGTSGSYEQYF; DNA: TGTGCCAGCAGTCCGGGGACTAGCGGGTCCTACGAGCAGTACTTC
size: NA; J: TRBJ2-2; V: TRBV19; D: TRBD2; CDR3: CASSIRAGDTGELFF; DNA: TGTGCCAGTAGTATTAGAGCGGGAGACACCGGGGAGCTGTTTTTT
size: NA; J: TRBJ2-7; V: TRBV7-2; D: NA; CDR3: CASSLGRGAYYEQYF; DNA: TGTGCCAGCAGCTTAGGCAGGGGGGCTTACTACGAGCAGTACTTC
size: NA; J: TRBJ1-5; V: TRBV5-6; D: TRBD1; CDR3: CASSYRDSHYSNQPQHF; DNA: TGTGCCAGCAGCTACCGGGACAGCCATTATAGCAATCAGCCCCAGCATTTT
size: many; J: TRBJ2-5; V: TRBV7-3; D: NA; CDR3: CASSSVGGVQYF; DNA: TGTGCCAGCAGCTCCGTCGGCGGGGTGCAGTACTTC
size: NA; J: TRBJ2-5; V: TRBV29-1; D: TRBD2; CDR3: CSVDAGGETQYF; DNA: TGCAGCGTTGACGCGGGAGGAGAGACCCAGTACTTC
size: many; J: TRBJ2-2; V: TRBV21-1; D: NA; CDR3: CASTLTGENTGELFF; DNA: TGTGCCAGCACCTTGACAGGGGAAAACACCGGGGAGCTGTTTTTT
size: NA; J: TRBJ2-7; V: TRBV6-2/TRBV6-3; D: NA; CDR3: CASSYSGRSGEQYF; DNA: TGTGCCAGCAGTTACTCTGGCCGCTCGGGCGAGCAGTACTTC
size: few; J: TRBJ2-3; V: TRBV19; D: TRBD2; CDR3: CASSGRAGGTDTQYF; DNA: TGTGCCAGTAGTGGGAGGGCCGGAGGCACAGATACGCAGTATTTT
size: NA; J: TRBJ1-2; V: TRBV28; D: TRBD1; CDR3: CASRAGTGGLGYTF; DNA: TGTGCCAGCAGAGCTGGGACAGGGGGCCTTGGCTACACCTTC
size: few; J: TRBJ2-1; V: TRBV2; D: TRBD2; CDR3: CASSATTSGRAYNEQFF; DNA: TGTGCCAGCAGTGCTACGACTAGCGGGAGGGCCTACAATGAGCAGTTCTTC
size: NA; J: TRBJ1-1; V: TRBV6-1; D: NA; CDR3: CASSEGLMNTEAFF; DNA: TGTGCCAGCAGTGAGGGACTGATGAACACTGAAGCTTTCTTT
size: few; J: TRBJ2-1; V: TRBV5-6; D: NA; CDR3: CASSLGVGPYREQFF; DNA: TGTGCCAGCAGCTTAGGAGTAGGACCATACAGGGAGCAGTTCTTC
size: NA; J: TRBJ1-3; V: TRBV7-9; D: TRBD1; CDR3: CASSSGQGSFSGNTIYF; DNA: TGTGCCAGCAGCTCGGGACAGGGATCCTTCTCTGGAAACACCATATATTTT